A selection of T cell receptor beta chains follows, all from one sample in a study of human T cells and chemical hapten exposure. One entry per CDR3 protein, called by TCRdb with MiXCR from the RACE reads. The table shows about 160,000 distinct CDR3 sequences, with about a quarter occurring only once. The specimen comprised whole blood, sampled in connection with sensitization to the hapten diphenylcyclopropenone (DPC). The receptors originated from a woman aged 18-29 years with alopecia areata. Some clones in this sample may be carry-over from other donors' samples. CDR3s include the opening cysteine and the closing phenylalanine or tryptophan. The order of the fields is CDR3 protein, CDR3 DNA, D gene, J gene, V gene, clone size. D genes are given only for firm matches. A clone size is listed for some rows: how often the clone was seen (once, few, many), or a class if it is expanded.

CSAEESGYTF	TGCAGCGCTGAAGAAAGCGGCTACACCTTC	-	TRBJ1-2	TRBV29-1	many
CSASLPSGTYNEQFF	TGCAGTGCTAGTCTTCCTAGCGGGACCTACAATGAGCAGTTCTTC	TRBD2	TRBJ2-1	TRBV20-1	-
CASSDPPYRGQTKNIQYF	TGTGCCAGCAGCGATCCGCCCTACAGGGGGCAGACCAAAAACATTCAGTACTTC	TRBD1	TRBJ2-4	TRBV7-2	-
CSVIAGVHAYEQYF	TGCAGCGTGATTGCCGGGGTTCATGCCTACGAGCAGTACTTC	-	TRBJ2-7	TRBV29-1	-
CASSLTGPETQYF	TGTGCCAGCAGTCTCACAGGGCCTGAGACCCAGTACTTC	-	TRBJ2-5	TRBV7-9	few
CSATGGQNSGANVLTF	TGCAGCGCTACCGGGGGCCAAAACTCTGGGGCCAACGTCCTGACTTTC	-	TRBJ2-6	TRBV29-1	few
CATSRWQLDTQYF	TGTGCCACCAGCAGGTGGCAACTGGATACGCAGTATTTT	-	TRBJ2-3	TRBV15	few
CAVSPGLGVGNERFF	TGTGCCGTCAGTCCGGGACTAGGAGTTGGCAATGAGCGGTTCTTC	TRBD2	TRBJ2-1	TRBV9	-
CASSRKGQTSNQPQHF	TGTGCCAGCAGTCGTAAGGGACAGACCAGCAATCAGCCCCAGCATTTT	TRBD1	TRBJ1-5	TRBV6-5	-
CSASTQDNQPQHF	TGCAGTGCTTCTACTCAGGACAATCAGCCCCAGCATTTT	-	TRBJ1-5	TRBV20-1	-
CASCRVTNEKLFF	TGTGCCAGCTGCAGGGTTACTAATGAAAAACTGTTTTTT	-	TRBJ1-4	TRBV7-2	-
CSALARGAGAFF	TGCAGTGCTCTAGCTCGGGGGGCTGGGGCTTTCTTT	-	TRBJ1-1	TRBV20-1	-
CASSPPGRFNSPLHF	TGTGCCAGCAGCCCCCCCGGGCGATTTAATTCACCCCTCCACTTT	-	TRBJ1-6	TRBV7-2	-
CATSGPGRNQPQHF	TGTGCCACCAGTGGACCGGGCCGCAATCAGCCCCAGCATTTT	-	TRBJ1-5	TRBV24-1	-
CASSSSTGPAKKLFF	TGTGCCAGCAGCTCGTCGACCGGGCCGGCTAAAAAACTGTTTTTT	-	TRBJ1-4	TRBV7-2	-